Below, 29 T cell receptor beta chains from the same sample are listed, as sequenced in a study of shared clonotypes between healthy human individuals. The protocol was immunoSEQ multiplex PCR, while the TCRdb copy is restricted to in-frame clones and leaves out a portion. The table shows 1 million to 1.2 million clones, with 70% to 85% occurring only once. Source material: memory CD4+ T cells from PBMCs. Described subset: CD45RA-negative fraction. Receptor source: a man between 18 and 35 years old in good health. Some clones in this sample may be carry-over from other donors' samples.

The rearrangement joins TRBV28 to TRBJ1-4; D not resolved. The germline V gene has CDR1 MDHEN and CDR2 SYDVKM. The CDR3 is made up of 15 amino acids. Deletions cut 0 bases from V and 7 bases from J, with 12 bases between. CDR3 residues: CASSLWGFEPEKLFF. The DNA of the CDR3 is TGTGCCAGCAGTTTATGGGGGTTCGAACCTGAAAAACTGTTTTTT.

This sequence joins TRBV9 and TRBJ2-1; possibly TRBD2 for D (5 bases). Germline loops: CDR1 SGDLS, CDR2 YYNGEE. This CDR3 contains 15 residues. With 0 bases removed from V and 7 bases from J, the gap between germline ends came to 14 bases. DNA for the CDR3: TGTGCCAGCAGCGTAGAGGCTAGCCCTTTGAATGAGCAGTTCTTC. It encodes CASSVEASPLNEQFF.

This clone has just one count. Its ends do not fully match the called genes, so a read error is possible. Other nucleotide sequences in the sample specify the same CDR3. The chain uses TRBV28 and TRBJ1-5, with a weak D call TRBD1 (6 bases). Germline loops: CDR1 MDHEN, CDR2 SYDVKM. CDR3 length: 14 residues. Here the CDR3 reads CASLLRGRDQPQHF. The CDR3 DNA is TGCGCCAGCCTCCTCCGGGGGCGGGATCAGCCCCAGCATTTT.

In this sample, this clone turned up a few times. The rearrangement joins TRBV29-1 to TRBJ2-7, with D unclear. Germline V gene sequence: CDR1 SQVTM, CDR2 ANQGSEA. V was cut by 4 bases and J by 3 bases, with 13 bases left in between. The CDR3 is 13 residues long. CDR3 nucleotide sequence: TGCAGCGTTGTCGGGCAATACCACTACGAGCAGTACTTC. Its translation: CSVVGQYHYEQYF.

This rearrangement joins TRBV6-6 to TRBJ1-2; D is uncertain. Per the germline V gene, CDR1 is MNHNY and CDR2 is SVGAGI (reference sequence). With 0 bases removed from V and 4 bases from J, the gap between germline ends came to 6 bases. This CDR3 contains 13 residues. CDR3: CASSYSAVYGYTF. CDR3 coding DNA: TGTGCCAGCAGTTACTCAGCAGTCTATGGCTACACCTTC.

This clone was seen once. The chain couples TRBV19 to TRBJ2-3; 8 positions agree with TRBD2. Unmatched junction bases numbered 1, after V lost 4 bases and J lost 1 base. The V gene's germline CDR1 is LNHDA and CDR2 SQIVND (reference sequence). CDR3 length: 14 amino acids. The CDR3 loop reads CASSTGLGTDTQYF. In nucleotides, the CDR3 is TGTGCCAGTAGTACGGGACTAGGCACAGATACGCAGTATTTT.

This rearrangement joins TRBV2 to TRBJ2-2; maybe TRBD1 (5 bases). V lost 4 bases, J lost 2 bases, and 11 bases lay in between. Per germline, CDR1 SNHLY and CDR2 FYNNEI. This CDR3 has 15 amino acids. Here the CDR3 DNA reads TGTGCCAGCAGTGTCCAGGGTCGAAACACCGGGGAGCTGTTTTTT. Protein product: CASSVQGRNTGELFF. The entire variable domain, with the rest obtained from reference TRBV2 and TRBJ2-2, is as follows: EPEVTQTPSHQVTQMGQEVILRCVPISNHLYFYWYRQILGQKVEFLVSFYNNEISEKSEIFDDQFSVERPDGSNFTLKIRSTKLEDSAMYFCASSVQGRNTGELFFGEGSRLTVL.

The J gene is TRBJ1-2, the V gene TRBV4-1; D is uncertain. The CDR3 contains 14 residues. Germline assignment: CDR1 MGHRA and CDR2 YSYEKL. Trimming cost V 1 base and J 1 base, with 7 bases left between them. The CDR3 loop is CASSQARLNYGYTF. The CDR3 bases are TGCGCCAGCAGCCAAGCAAGGCTTAACTATGGCTACACCTTC.

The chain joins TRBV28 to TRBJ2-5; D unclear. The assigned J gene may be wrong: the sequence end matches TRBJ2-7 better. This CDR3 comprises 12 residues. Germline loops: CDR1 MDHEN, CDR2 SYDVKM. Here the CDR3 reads CASSLLGYEQYF. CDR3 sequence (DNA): TGTGCCAGCAGTTTATTGGGCTACGAGCAGTACTTC.

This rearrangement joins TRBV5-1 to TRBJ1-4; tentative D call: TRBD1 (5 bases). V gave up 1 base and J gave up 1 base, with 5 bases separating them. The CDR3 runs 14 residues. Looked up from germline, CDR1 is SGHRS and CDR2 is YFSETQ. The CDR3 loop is CASSLRGTNEKLFF. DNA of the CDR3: TGCGCCAGCAGCTTGAGGGGAACTAATGAAAAACTGTTTTTT.

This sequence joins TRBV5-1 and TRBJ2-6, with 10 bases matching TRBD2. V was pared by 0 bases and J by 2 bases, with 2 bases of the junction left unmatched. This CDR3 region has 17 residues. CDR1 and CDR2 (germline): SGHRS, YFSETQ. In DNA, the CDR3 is TGCGCCAGCAGCTTGGTTCTAGCGGGAGCTGGGGCCAACGTCCTGACTTTC. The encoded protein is CASSLVLAGAGANVLTF. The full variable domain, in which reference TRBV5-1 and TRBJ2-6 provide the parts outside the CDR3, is KAGVTQTPRYLIKTRGQQVTLSCSPISGHRSVSWYQQTPGQGLQFLFEYFSETQRNKGNFPGRFSGRQFSNSRSEMNVSTLELGDSALYLCASSLVLAGAGANVLTFGAGSRLTVL.

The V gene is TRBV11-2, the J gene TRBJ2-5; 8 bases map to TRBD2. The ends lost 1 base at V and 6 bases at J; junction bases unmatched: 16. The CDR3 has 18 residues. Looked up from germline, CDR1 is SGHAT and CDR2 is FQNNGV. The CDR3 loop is CASSLAPRGSGRGKTQYF. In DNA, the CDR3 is TGTGCCAGCAGCTTAGCCCCTAGAGGGAGCGGGAGAGGGAAGACCCAGTACTTC.

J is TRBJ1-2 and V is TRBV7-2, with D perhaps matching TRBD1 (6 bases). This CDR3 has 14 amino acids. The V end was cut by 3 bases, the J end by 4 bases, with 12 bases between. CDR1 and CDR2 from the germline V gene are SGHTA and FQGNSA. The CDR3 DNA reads TGTGCCAGCAGCTTCGTGAAGGACAGCTATGGCTACACCTTC. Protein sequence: CASSFVKDSYGYTF.

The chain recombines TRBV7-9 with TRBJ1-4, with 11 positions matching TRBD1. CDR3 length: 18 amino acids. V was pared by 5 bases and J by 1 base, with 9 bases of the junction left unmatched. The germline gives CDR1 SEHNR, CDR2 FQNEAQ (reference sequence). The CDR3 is CASSPRDRGSGTNEKLFF. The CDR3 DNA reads TGTGCCAGCAGCCCTAGGGACAGGGGGAGTGGAACTAATGAAAAACTGTTTTTT.

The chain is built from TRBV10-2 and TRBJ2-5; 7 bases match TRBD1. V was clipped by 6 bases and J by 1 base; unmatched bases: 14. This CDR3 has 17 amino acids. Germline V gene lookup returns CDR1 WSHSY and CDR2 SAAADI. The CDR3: CASRGFSLRGLQETQYF. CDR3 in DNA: TGCGCCAGCAGAGGGTTCAGTCTAAGGGGGCTCCAAGAGACCCAGTACTTC.

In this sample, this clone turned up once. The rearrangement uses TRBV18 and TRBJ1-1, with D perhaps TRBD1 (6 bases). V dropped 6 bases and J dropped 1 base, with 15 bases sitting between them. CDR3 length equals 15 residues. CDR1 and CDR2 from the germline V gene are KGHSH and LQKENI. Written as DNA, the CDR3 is TGTGCCAGCTCGCGATGGACAGAAACGAACACTGAAGCTTTCTTT. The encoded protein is CASSRWTETNTEAFF.

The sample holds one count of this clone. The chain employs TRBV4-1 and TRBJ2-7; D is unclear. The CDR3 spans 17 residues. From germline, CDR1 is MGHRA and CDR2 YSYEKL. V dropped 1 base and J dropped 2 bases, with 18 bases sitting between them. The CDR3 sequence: CASSQAVPSARAYEQYF. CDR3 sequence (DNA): TGCGCCAGCAGCCAAGCCGTCCCCAGCGCTAGGGCCTACGAGCAGTACTTC.

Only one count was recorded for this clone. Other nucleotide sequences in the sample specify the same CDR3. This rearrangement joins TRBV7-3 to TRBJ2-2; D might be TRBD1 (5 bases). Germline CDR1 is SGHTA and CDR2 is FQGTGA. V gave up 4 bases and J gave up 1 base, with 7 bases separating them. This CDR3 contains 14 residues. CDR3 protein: CASSSDRNTGELFF. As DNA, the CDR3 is TGTGCCAGCAGCTCCGACAGGAACACCGGGGAGCTGTTTTTT. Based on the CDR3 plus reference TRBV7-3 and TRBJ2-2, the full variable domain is GAGVSQTPSNKVTEKGKYVELRCDPISGHTALYWYRQSLGQGPEFLIYFQGTGAADDSGLPNDRFFAVRPEGSVSTLKIQRTERGDSAVYLCASSSDRNTGELFFGEGSRLTVL.

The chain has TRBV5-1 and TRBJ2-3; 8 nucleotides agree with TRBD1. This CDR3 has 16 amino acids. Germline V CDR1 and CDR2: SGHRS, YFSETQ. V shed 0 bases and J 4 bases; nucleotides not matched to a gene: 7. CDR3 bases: TGCGCCAGCAGCTTGGTGAGGACAGGGCCGGCAGATACGCAGTATTTT. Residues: CASSLVRTGPADTQYF.

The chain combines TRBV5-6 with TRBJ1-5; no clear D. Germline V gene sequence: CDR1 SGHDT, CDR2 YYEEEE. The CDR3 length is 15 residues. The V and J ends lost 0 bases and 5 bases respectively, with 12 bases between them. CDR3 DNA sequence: TGTGCCAGCAGCTTGGGACTCTTGCCCGATCAGCCCCAGCATTTT. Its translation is CASSLGLLPDQPQHF.

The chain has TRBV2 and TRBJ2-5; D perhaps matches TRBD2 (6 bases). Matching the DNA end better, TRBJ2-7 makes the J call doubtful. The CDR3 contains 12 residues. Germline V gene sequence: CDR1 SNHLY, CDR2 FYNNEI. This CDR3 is CASSDTGGEQYF. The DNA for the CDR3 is TGTGCCAGCAGCGACACCGGGGGCGAGCAGTACTTC.

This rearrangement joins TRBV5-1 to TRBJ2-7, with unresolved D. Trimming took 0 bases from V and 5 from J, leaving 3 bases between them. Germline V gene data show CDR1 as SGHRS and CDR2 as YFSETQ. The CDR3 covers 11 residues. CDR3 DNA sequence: TGCGCCAGCAGCTTGGACAACGAGCAGTACTTC. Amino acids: CASSLDNEQYF. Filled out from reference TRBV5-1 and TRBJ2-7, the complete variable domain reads KAGVTQTPRYLIKTRGQQVTLSCSPISGHRSVSWYQQTPGQGLQFLFEYFSETQRNKGNFPGRFSGRQFSNSRSEMNVSTLELGDSALYLCASSLDNEQYFGPGTRLTVT.

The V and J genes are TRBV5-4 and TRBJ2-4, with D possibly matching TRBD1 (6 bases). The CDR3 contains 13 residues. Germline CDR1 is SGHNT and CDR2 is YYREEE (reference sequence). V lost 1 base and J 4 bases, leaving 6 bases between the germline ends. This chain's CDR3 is CASSLQGKNIQYF. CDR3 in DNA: TGTGCCAGCAGCTTGCAGGGGAAAAACATTCAGTACTTC.

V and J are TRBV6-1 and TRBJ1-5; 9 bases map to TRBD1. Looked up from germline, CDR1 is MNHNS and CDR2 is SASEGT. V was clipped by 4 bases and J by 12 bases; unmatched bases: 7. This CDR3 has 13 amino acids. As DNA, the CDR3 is TGTGCCAGCAGTGCCGACCCGACAGGGGGCCAGCATTTT. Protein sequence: CASSADPTGGQHF.

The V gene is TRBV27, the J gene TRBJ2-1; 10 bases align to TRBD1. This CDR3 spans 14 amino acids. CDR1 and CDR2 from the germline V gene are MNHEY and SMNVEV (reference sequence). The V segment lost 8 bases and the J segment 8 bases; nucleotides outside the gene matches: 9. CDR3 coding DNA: TGTGCCAGCCTGGCCGGGACAGGGGTCCATGAGCAGTTCTTC. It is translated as CASLAGTGVHEQFF.

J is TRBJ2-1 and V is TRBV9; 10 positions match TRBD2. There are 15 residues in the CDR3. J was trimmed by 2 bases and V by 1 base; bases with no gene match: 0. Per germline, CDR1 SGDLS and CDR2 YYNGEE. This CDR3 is CASSVLAGAYNEQFF. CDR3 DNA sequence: TGTGCCAGCAGCGTACTAGCGGGAGCCTACAATGAGCAGTTCTTC. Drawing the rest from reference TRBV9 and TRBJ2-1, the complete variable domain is DSGVTQTPKHLITATGQRVTLRCSPRSGDLSVYWYQQSLDQGLQFLIQYYNGEERAKGNILERFSAQQFPDLHSELNLSSLELGDSALYFCASSVLAGAYNEQFFGPGTRLTVL.

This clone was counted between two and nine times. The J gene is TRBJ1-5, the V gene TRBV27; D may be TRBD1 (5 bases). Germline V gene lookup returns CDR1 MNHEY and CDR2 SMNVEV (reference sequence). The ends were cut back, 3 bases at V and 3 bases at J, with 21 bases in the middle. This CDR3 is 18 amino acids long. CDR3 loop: CASSLGLGALGINQPQHF. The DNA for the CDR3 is TGTGCCAGCAGTTTGGGGCTTGGGGCACTTGGGATCAATCAGCCCCAGCATTTT.

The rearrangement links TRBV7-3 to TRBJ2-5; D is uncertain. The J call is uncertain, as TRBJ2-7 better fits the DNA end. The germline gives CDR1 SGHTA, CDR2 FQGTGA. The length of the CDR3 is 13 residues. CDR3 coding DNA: TGTGCCAGCAGCTCATACTATGGTTACGAGCAGTACTTC. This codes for CASSSYYGYEQYF.

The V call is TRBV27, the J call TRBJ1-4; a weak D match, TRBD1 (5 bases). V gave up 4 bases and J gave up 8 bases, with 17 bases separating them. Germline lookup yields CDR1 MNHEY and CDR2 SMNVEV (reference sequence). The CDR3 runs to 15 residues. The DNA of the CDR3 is TGTGCCAGCAGTTCCCGCCGGGCCAAGGGGGAAAAACTGTTTTTT. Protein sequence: CASSSRRAKGEKLFF. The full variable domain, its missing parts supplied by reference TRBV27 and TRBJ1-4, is EAQVTQNPRYLITVTGKKLTVTCSQNMNHEYMSWYRQDPGLGLRQIYYSMNVEVTDKGDVPEGYKVSRKEKRNFPLILESPSPNQTSLYFCASSSRRAKGEKLFFGSGTQLSVL.